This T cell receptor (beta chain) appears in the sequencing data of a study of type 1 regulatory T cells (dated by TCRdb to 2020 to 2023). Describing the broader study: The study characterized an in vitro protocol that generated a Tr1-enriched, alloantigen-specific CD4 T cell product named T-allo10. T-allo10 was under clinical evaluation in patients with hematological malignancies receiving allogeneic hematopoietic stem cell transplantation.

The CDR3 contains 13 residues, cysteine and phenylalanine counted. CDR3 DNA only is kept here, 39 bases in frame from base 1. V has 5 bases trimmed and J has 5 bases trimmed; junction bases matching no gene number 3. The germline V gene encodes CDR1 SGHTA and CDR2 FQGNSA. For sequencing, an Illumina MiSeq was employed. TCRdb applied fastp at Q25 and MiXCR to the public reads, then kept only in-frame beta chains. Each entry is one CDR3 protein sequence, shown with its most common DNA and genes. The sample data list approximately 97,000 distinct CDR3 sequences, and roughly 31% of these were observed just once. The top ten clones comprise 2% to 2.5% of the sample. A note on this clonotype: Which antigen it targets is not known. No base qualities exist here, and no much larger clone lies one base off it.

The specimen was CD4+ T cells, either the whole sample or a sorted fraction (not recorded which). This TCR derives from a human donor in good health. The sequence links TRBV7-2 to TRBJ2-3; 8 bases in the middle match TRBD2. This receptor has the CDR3 CASSREGQDTQYF. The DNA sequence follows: TGTGCCAGCAGCCGGGAGGGCCAAGATACGCAGTATTTT. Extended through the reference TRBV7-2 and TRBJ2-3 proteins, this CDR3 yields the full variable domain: GAGVSQSPSNKVTEKGKDVELRCDPISGHTALYWYRQSLGQGLEFLIYFQGNSAPDKSGLPSDRFSAERTGGSVSTLTIQRTQQEDSAVYLCASSREGQDTQYFGPGTRLTVL.